A selection of T cell receptor beta chains follows, all from one sample in a study of T cells in Graves' hyperthyroidism and ophthalmopathy. TCRdb analysed the multiplex PCR reads with MiXCR anew, one entry per CDR3 protein. The sample shows 600,000 to 750,000 distinct CDR3 sequences, roughly a sixth of them seen only once. Sequences were obtained from blood. The receptors were sampled from a man aged 50 to 60 with Graves' hyperthyroidism. Each CDR3 is given with its conserved first and last residue. A D gene is named only where the DNA matches it firmly. Clone size is given for some rows only: seen once, a few or many times, or a class if the clone is expanded.

V gene,J gene,clone size,D gene,CDR3 protein,CDR3 DNA
TRBV28,TRBJ2-7,.,.,CASSQSRRDGNYEQYF,TGTGCCAGCAGTCAAAGTCGGAGAGATGGGAACTACGAGCAGTACTTC
TRBV7-3,TRBJ2-5,many,.,CASSLTGASPAETQYF,TGTGCCAGCAGCTTAACGGGGGCATCGCCGGCAGAGACCCAGTACTTC
TRBV28,TRBJ2-7,.,TRBD1,CASSSDRSLREQYF,TGTGCCAGCAGTTCGGACAGGAGTTTAAGGGAGCAGTACTTC
TRBV20-1,TRBJ2-7,many,.,CSAPDSSYEQYF,TGCAGTGCTCCGGACAGTTCCTACGAGCAGTACTTC
TRBV10-1,TRBJ2-5,few,TRBD1,CASSEAGGTQETQYF,TGCGCCAGCAGTGAAGCAGGGGGCACGCAAGAGACCCAGTACTTC
TRBV18,TRBJ2-2,many,.,CASSHRDTGELFF,TGTGCCAGCTCACACAGGGACACCGGGGAGCTGTTTTTT
TRBV6-1,TRBJ2-6,.,.,CASSDPRGRSGANVLTF,TGTGCCAGCAGTGATCCCCGGGGTAGGTCTGGGGCCAACGTCCTGACTTTC
TRBV12-3/TRBV12-4,TRBJ1-2,.,.,CASSWGGGYTF,TGTGCCAGCAGTTGGGGGGGTGGCTACACCTTC
TRBV9,TRBJ2-3,.,TRBD2,CASGGRAGTADTQYF,TGTGCCAGTGGGGGAAGAGCGGGGACGGCGGATACGCAGTATTTT
TRBV9,TRBJ1-1,few,.,CASSVGGMMNTEAFF,TGTGCCAGCAGCGTAGGAGGTATGATGAACACTGAAGCTTTCTTT
TRBV11-1,TRBJ2-3,.,TRBD2,CASSQRLALEGDTQYF,TGCGCCAGCAGCCAAAGACTAGCGCTTGAGGGGGATACGCAGTATTTT
TRBV27,TRBJ2-7,.,TRBD2,CASSLSLAGEQYF,TGTGCCAGCAGTTTATCCCTAGCGGGCGAGCAGTACTTC
TRBV6-1,TRBJ2-1,many,.,CASSEASSLVGNEQFF,TGTGCCAGCAGTGAAGCGAGTAGCCTCGTGGGCAATGAGCAGTTCTTC
TRBV27,TRBJ2-1,many,TRBD2,CASSRRSSGTYNEQFF,TGTGCCAGCAGTCGCCGTAGTAGCGGGACCTACAATGAGCAGTTCTTC
TRBV7-9,TRBJ1-1,many,.,CASSLAASAPRAFF,TGTGCCAGCAGCTTAGCGGCGTCAGCCCCAAGGGCTTTCTTT
TRBV28,TRBJ1-5,.,.,CASSLIIQSNQPQHF,TGTGCCAGCAGTTTAATAATACAGAGCAATCAGCCCCAGCATTTT
TRBV20-1,TRBJ2-3,few,.,CSAHDLKPGLSTDTQYF,TGCAGTGCTCATGATCTTAAACCGGGACTTAGCACAGATACGCAGTATTTT
TRBV7-3,TRBJ2-2,few,TRBD1,CASSLRTGGEENTGELFF,TGTGCCAGCAGCTTAAGGACAGGGGGAGAGGAGAACACCGGGGAGCTGTTTTTT
TRBV30,TRBJ2-1,once,.,CAWTGTAWDEQFF,TGTGCCTGGACGGGGACTGCGTGGGATGAGCAGTTCTTC
TRBV12-3/TRBV12-4,TRBJ1-6,.,.,CASREGHSPLHF,TGTGCCAGCCGCGAAGGTCATTCACCCCTCCACTTT
TRBV20-1,TRBJ2-5,.,.,CSARREETQYF,TGCAGTGCTAGAAGGGAAGAGACCCAGTACTTC
TRBV5-1,TRBJ2-3,few,TRBD2,CASSLKEREADTQYF,TGCGCCAGCAGCTTGAAGGAGCGGGAGGCAGATACGCAGTATTTT
TRBV3-1,TRBJ1-2,.,.,CASSQHGGVRNYGYTF,TGTGCCAGCAGCCAACACGGCGGGGTTAGGAACTATGGCTACACCTTC
TRBV6-1,TRBJ2-1,.,TRBD2,CASSGQLGTSFNEQFF,TGTGCCAGCAGTGGACAGTTAGGGACTAGCTTCAATGAGCAGTTCTTC
TRBV30,TRBJ1-6,many,.,CAWSVSPLHF,TGTGCCTGGAGTGTTTCACCCCTCCACTTT
TRBV19,TRBJ1-2,.,.,CASGIQGNGYTF,TGTGCCAGTGGCATACAGGGAAATGGCTACACCTTC
TRBV27,TRBJ2-2,many,.,CASRTAANTGELFF,TGTGCCAGCAGGACAGCTGCGAACACCGGGGAGCTGTTTTTT
TRBV5-1,TRBJ2-7,many,.,CASSLGEIGFHEQYF,TGCGCCAGCAGCTTGGGAGAAATCGGGTTTCACGAGCAGTACTTC
TRBV28,TRBJ1-2,many,.,CASSSQGVYGYTF,TGTGCCAGCAGTTCCCAGGGAGTCTATGGCTACACCTTC
TRBV7-9,TRBJ2-1,many,TRBD1,CASSLAGTGLHEQFF,TGTGCCAGCAGCTTAGCCGGGACAGGGTTACATGAGCAGTTCTTC
TRBV28,TRBJ2-2,few,TRBD2,CASTIGGGGSTGELFF,TGTGCCAGCACAATCGGGGGGGGAGGAAGCACCGGGGAGCTGTTTTTT
TRBV19,TRBJ2-6,.,.,CASSRVDRDFSGANVLTF,TGTGCCAGTAGTCGCGTAGACAGGGACTTCTCTGGGGCCAACGTCCTGACTTTC
TRBV6-1,TRBJ1-5,.,.,CASRGVSANQPQHF,TGTGCCAGCAGGGGGGTTAGCGCCAATCAGCCCCAGCATTTT
TRBV28,TRBJ2-3,many,TRBD2,CASSPGTTGTDTQYF,TGTGCCAGCAGTCCCGGGACTACGGGCACAGATACGCAGTATTTT
TRBV6-1,TRBJ2-1,many,TRBD2,CASHSTSGRGNEQFF,TGTGCCAGCCACTCGACTAGCGGGAGGGGCAATGAGCAGTTCTTC
TRBV5-5,TRBJ2-7,many,.,CASSLSPFASASEQYF,TGTGCCAGCAGCTTAAGTCCCTTCGCCTCTGCGAGCGAGCAGTACTTC
TRBV4-2,TRBJ2-3,few,.,CASSRKTGPDTQYF,TGTGCCAGCAGCCGTAAAACAGGGCCAGATACGCAGTATTTT
TRBV7-2,TRBJ2-2,.,TRBD2,CASRMMGGTGELFF,TGTGCCAGCAGGATGATGGGGGGGACCGGGGAGCTGTTTTTT
TRBV6-5,TRBJ2-2,few,TRBD2,CASSYGRGALGTGELFF,TGTGCCAGCAGTTACGGGCGGGGGGCGCTGGGCACCGGGGAGCTGTTTTTT